This is a list of T cell receptor beta chains from one sample in a study of blood T cell repertoires in COVID-19. Assay used: immunoSEQ multiplex PCR; TCRdb lists only in-frame clones, some missing. The sample includes approximately 190,000 clones, 70% to 90% of them seen just once. Specimen: peripheral blood. Receptors originate from a woman in her thirties or forties who had recovered from COVID-19. Both conserved end residues are part of each CDR3.

V	J	CDR3
TRBV7-2	TRBJ2-7	CASSREVGEQYF
TRBV10-2	TRBJ2-1	CASRPTYNEQFF
TRBV5-8	TRBJ2-3	CASSLGWTKSTDTQYF
TRBV9	TRBJ2-2	CASSGYGTSTGELFF
TRBV12-5	TRBJ2-1	CASGHSHEQFF
TRBV6-2/TRBV6-3	TRBJ1-3	CASSLRSGNTIYF
TRBV30	TRBJ2-5	CAWRVAGAYPTQYF
TRBV7-7	TRBJ2-1	CASSLDRGYEQFF
TRBV19	TRBJ2-3	CASSDLPQGRDTDTQYF
TRBV18	TRBJ2-5	CASSPQPKETQYF
TRBV6-1	TRBJ2-1	CASSDKGRGGNEQFF
TRBV21-1	TRBJ2-1	CASSKRTSGSSYNEQFF
TRBV5-1	TRBJ2-2	CASSFSESTGELFF
TRBV7-2	TRBJ2-3	CASSFRGGRAADTQYF
TRBV4-3	TRBJ2-7	CASSQDGTSGRYEQYF
TRBV5-1	TRBJ1-1	CASSLARDRVFEAFF
TRBV5-4	TRBJ2-2	CASSEMTGVTGELFF
TRBV19	TRBJ2-7	CASSSGAAPFPYEQYF
TRBV6-1	TRBJ1-2	CASSDRDRSLDGYTF
TRBV28	TRBJ2-1	CASSSMGTRSRTGFF
TRBV18	TRBJ1-1	CASSQKQGITEAFF
TRBV24-1	TRBJ2-1	CATSDFSGPLSYNEQFF
TRBV15	TRBJ1-2	CATSREPREDRYTF